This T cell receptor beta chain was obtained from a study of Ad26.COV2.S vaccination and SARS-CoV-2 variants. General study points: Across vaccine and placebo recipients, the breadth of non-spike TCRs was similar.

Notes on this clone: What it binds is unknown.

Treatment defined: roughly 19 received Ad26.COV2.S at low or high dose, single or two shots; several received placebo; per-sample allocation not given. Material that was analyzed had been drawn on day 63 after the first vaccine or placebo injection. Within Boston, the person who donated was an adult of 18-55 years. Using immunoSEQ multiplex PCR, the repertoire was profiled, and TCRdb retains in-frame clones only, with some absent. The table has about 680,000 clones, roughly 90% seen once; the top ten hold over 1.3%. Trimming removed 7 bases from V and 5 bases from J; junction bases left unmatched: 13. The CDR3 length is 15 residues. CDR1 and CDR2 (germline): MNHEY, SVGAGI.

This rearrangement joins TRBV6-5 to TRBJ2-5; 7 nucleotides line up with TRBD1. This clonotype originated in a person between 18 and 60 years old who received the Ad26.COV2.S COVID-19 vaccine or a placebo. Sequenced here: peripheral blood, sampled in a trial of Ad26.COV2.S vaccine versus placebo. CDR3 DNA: TGTGCCAGCACCAAAACGACAGGGCTGGGGGAGACCCAGTACTTC. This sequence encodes CASTKTTGLGETQYF.